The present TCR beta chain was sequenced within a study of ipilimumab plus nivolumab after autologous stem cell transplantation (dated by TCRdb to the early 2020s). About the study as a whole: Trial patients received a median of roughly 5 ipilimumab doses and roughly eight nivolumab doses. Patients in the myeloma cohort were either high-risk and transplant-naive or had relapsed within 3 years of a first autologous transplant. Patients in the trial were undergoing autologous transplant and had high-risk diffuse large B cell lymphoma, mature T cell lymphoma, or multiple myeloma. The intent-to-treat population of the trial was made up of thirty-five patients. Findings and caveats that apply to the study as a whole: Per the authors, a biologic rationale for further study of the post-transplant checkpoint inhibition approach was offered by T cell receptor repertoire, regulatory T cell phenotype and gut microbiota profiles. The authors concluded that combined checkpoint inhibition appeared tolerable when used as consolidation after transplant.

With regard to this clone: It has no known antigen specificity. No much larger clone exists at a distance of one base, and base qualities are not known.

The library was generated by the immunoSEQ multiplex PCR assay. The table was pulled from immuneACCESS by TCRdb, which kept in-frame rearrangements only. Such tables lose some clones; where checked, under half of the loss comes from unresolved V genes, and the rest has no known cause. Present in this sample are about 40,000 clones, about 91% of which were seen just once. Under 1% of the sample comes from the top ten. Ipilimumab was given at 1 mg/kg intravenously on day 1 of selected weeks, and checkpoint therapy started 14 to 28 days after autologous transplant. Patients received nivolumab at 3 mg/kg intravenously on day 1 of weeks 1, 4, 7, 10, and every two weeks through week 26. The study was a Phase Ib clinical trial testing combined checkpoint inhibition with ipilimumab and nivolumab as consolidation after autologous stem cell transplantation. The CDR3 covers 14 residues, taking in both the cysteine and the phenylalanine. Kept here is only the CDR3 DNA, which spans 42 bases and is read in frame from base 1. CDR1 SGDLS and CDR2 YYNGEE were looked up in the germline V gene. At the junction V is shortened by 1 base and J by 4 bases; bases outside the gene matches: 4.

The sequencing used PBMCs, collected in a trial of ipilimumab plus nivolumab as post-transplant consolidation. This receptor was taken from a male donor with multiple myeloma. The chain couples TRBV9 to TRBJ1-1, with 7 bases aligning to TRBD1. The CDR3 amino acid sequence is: CASSVYDRATEAFF. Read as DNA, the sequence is TGTGCCAGCAGCGTATATGACAGGGCCACTGAAGCTTTCTTT. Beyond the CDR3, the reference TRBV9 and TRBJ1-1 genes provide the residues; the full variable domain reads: DSGVTQTPKHLITATGQRVTLRCSPRSGDLSVYWYQQSLDQGLQFLIQYYNGEERAKGNILERFSAQQFPDLHSELNLSSLELGDSALYFCASSVYDRATEAFFGQGTRLTVV.